A selection of T cell receptor beta chains follows, all from one sample in a study of CD8+ T cells in alopecia areata. Sequencing was performed with immunoSEQ multiplex PCR; in TCRdb, only in-frame clones are kept and a portion is missing. This table holds hundreds of thousands of clones, under 80% found once. The sequencing used CD4+ T cells sorted from blood, collected at week 0. Receptors were obtained from a human donor with alopecia areata. The CDR3 runs from the conserved cysteine through the conserved F or W. A D gene is named only where the DNA matches it firmly. Only some rows state a clone size, as once, few, many or a class for expanded clones.

j_gene | d_gene | v_gene | abundance | CDR3aa | CDR3nt
TRBJ2-5 | . | TRBV29-1 | . | CSGAGLGETQYF | TGCAGCGGTGCCGGACTGGGGGAGACCCAGTACTTC
TRBJ2-5 | . | TRBV29-1 | few | CSVDWAGETQYF | TGCAGCGTTGATTGGGCCGGGGAGACCCAGTACTTC
TRBJ2-5 | . | TRBV29-1 | few | CSGLRGGETQYF | TGCAGCGGACTCAGGGGAGGAGAGACCCAGTACTTC
TRBJ1-6 | . | TRBV27 | . | CASSDRDGNSPLHF | TGTGCCAGCAGCGACCGGGACGGAAATTCACCCCTCCACTTT
TRBJ1-6 | . | TRBV30 | few | CAWRGNSPLHF | TGTGCCTGGAGAGGGAATTCACCCCTCCACTTT
TRBJ2-5 | . | TRBV9 | once | CASSVDGQQETQYF | TGTGCCAGCAGCGTAGACGGACAGCAAGAGACCCAGTACTTC
TRBJ1-6 | . | TRBV13 | . | CASSRRASPLHF | TGTGCCAGCAGCAGGCGGGCGTCACCCCTCCACTTT
TRBJ2-1 | . | TRBV30 | . | CAWSPSHREQFF | TGTGCCTGGAGTCCGTCTCACCGTGAGCAGTTCTTC
TRBJ2-1 | . | TRBV4-2 | . | CASSQAGEFGYNEQFF | TGTGCCAGCAGCCAAGCGGGGGAGTTCGGGTACAATGAGCAGTTCTTC
TRBJ1-2 | . | TRBV30 | . | CAWGPREGYTF | TGTGCCTGGGGACCCAGGGAAGGCTACACCTTC
TRBJ2-5 | . | TRBV29-1 | . | CSVSGAPSETQYF | TGCAGCGTCTCCGGGGCCCCCTCGGAGACCCAGTACTTC
TRBJ2-7 | TRBD1 | TRBV23-1 | . | CASSQGALLVYEQYF | TGCGCCAGTAGCCAGGGGGCTTTGCTTGTCTACGAGCAGTACTTC